The 5 T cell receptor beta chains reported below all come from one sample, sequenced in a study of T cells in localized non-small cell lung cancer. Clones were read by immunoSEQ multiplex PCR, and TCRdb kept only the in-frame ones, dropping some. The profile shows 50,000 to 60,000 clones, around three quarters of them singletons. The source was PBMCs, collected before any cancer treatment. All receptors come from a woman aged 35 to 75 with stage II lung adenocarcinoma.

This sequence joins TRBV29-1 and TRBJ2-1, with TRBD1 as a possible D gene (6 bases). Per germline, CDR1 SQVTM and CDR2 ANQGSEA. This CDR3 contains 13 residues. With 5 bases removed from V and 3 bases from J, the gap between germline ends came to 11 bases. CDR3 bases: TGCAGCGTTATCAGGGGTGGCTACAATGAGCAGTTCTTC. Its translation: CSVIRGGYNEQFF.

The gene calls are TRBV19 and TRBJ1-5; no reliable D call. Germline V gene data show CDR1 as LNHDA and CDR2 as SQIVND (reference sequence). Trimming took off 9 bases at V and 3 bases at J, with 9 bases between the two ends. The CDR3 extends over 12 amino acids. CDR3: CASQVYNQPQHF. CDR3 bases: TGTGCCAGCCAGGTCTACAATCAGCCCCAGCATTTT.

The CDR3 DNA sequence: TGTGCCAGCAGGGCGACAGGGGACAATGAGCAGTTCTTC. Translation gives CASRATGDNEQFF. The chain uses TRBV28 and TRBJ2-1; 8 bases match TRBD1. V lost 6 bases and J lost 5; bases outside the gene matches: 3. Germline CDR1 is MDHEN and CDR2 is SYDVKM. This CDR3 region has 13 residues.

The DNA of the CDR3 is TGCAGCGCGACGGGGGGCGCCAGGGGGCGGGAAGGCTACACCTTC. Translation gives CSATGGARGREGYTF. V usage is TRBV29-1 and J usage is TRBJ1-2, with TRBD1 matching over 8 bases. The CDR3 runs to 15 residues. With 7 bases clipped from V and 8 bases from J, the junction kept 18 bases outside the gene matches. Per the germline V gene, CDR1 is SQVTM and CDR2 is ANQGSEA.

The V call is TRBV7-3, the J call TRBJ1-2; a weak D match, TRBD1 (5 bases). CDR1 and CDR2 from the germline V gene are SGHTA and FQGTGA. The germline V and J ends were trimmed by 5 bases and 8 bases, with 18 bases remaining between them. The CDR3 consists of 14 residues. DNA of the CDR3: TGTGCCAGCAGCCCCTCCCGAGGGGATCGCGGCTACACCTTC. Translated, it gives CASSPSRGDRGYTF.